This T cell receptor beta chain was sequenced in a study of blood T cell repertoires in COVID-19. Study context: Donors in the United States, Italy and Spain gave samples during acute or convalescent COVID-19. PBMCs, B-cell-depleted T cells, or T cells provided the cDNA or gDNA that made up the material.

The germline CDR1 and CDR2 sequences are SGHRS and YFSETQ. Trimming removed 1 base from V and 7 bases from J, with 15 bases in between. The CDR3 is 14 amino acids. Sequencing used immunoSEQ multiplex PCR; TCRdb keeps in-frame clones, though not all of them. The sample includes around 130,000 clones, 70% to 85% of them seen just once. Material for sequencing was peripheral blood. The chain has TRBV5-1 and TRBJ2-7; D gene ambiguous. This sequence was found in a woman between 50 and 59 years old with acute or convalescent COVID-19. The CDR3 reads CASSLSGQQQEQYF. CDR3 sequence (DNA): TGCGCCAGCAGCTTGAGTGGGCAACAACAGGAGCAGTACTTC.